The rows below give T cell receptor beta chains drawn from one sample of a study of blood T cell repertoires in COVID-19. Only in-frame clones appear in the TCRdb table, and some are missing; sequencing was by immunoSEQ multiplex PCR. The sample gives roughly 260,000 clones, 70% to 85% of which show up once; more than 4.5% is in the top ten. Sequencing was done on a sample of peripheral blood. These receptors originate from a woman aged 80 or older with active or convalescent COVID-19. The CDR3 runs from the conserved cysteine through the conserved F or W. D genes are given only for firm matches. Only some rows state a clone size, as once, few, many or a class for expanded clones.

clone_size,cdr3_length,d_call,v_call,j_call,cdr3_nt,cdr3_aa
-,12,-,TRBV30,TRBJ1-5,TGTGCCTGGAGTGTAAAAAGCGGAGCCCAGCATTTT,CAWSVKSGAQHF
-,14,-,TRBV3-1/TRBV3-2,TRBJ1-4,TGTGCCAGCAGCCAAGACCGGAGACCGGGAAAACTGTTTTTT,CASSQDRRPGKLFF
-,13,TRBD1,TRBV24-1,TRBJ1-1,TGTGCCACCAGTGAGGACAGGGGGTCTGAAGCTTTCTTT,CATSEDRGSEAFF
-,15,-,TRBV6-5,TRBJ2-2,TGTGCCATCAGAGCGGACCTACCGAACACCGGGGAGCTGTTTTTT,CAIRADLPNTGELFF
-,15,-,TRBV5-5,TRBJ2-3,TGTGCCAGCAGCTTCACAGGGACCAACACAGATACGCAGTATTTT,CASSFTGTNTDTQYF
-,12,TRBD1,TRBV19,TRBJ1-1,TGTGCCAGTAGCCTGGGACAGGGAGAAGCTTTCTTT,CASSLGQGEAFF
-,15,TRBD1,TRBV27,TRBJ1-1,TGTGCCAGCAGTCTCGACAGGGTATCTTACACTGAAGCTTTCTTT,CASSLDRVSYTEAFF
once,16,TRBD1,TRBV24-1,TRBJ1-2,TGTGCCACCAGTGATACGAGGACAGGGGGCGCTTATGGCTACACCTTC,CATSDTRTGGAYGYTF
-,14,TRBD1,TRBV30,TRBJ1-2,TGTGCCTGGAGCGCGGACAGGGGAGGATGGGGCTACACCTTC,CAWSADRGGWGYTF
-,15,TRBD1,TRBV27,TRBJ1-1,TGTGCCAGCAGTTTAACAGACAGGGCGAACACTGAAGCTTTCTTT,CASSLTDRANTEAFF
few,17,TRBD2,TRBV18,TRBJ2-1,TGTGCCAGCTCACCATGGGAGCGGGGGGCTTCCTTCAATGAGCAGTTCTTC,CASSPWERGASFNEQFF
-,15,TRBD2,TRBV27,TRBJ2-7,TGTGCCAGCAGTTTAAAGGCTAGCGGGACCTACGAGCAGTACTTC,CASSLKASGTYEQYF
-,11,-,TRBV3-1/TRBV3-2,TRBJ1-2,TGTGCCAGCAGCTCGAGCTATGGCTACACCTTC,CASSSSYGYTF
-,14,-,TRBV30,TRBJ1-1,TGTGCCTGGAGTGTACTGTGGGGGCGAGCTGAAGCTTTCTTT,CAWSVLWGRAEAFF
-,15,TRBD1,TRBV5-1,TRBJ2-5,TGCGCCAGCAGCGGCATGGGACAGAACCAAGAGACCCAGTACTTC,CASSGMGQNQETQYF
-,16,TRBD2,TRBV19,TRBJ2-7,TGTGCCAGTAGTATAGGTGAGCGGGGGAGCTCCTACGAGCAGTACTTC,CASSIGERGSSYEQYF
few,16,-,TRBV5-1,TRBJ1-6,TGCGCCAGCAGGATGGGGGCGGGTTTGGATAATTCACCCCTCCACTTT,CASRMGAGLDNSPLHF
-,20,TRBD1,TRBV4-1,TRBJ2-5,TGCGCCAGCAGCCAAGAGGGTTGGGGACAGGGAGCCCCGGGTGCAGAGACCCAGTACTTC,CASSQEGWGQGAPGAETQYF
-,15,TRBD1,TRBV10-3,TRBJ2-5,TGTGCCATCAGTCAAGGGACAGGGTATGGGGAGACCCAGTACTTC,CAISQGTGYGETQYF
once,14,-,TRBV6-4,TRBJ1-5,TGTGCCAGCAGTGACGGGCAGTACAATCAGCCCCAGCATTTT,CASSDGQYNQPQHF
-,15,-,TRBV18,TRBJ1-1,TGTGCCAGCTCACCCCAGGAGGGGTCGGCCACTGAAGCTTTCTTT,CASSPQEGSATEAFF
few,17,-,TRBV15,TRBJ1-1,TGTGCCACCAGCAGCACAACAGGGTGGGTATCGGACACTGAAGCTTTCTTT,CATSSTTGWVSDTEAFF
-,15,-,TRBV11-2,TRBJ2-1,TGTGCCAGCAGCTTAGGGGCAGGGTCCTACAATGAGCAGTTCTTC,CASSLGAGSYNEQFF
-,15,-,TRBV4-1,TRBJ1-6,TGCGCCAGCAGCCAAGCCACGGGGTCTAATTCACCCCTCCACTTT,CASSQATGSNSPLHF
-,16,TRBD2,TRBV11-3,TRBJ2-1,TGTGCCAGCAGCTTAGACCGGGAGGCCTCCTACAATGAGCAGTTCTTC,CASSLDREASYNEQFF
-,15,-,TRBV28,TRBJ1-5,TGTGCCAGCAGTTGGAACGGTGGGCGCAATCAGCCCCAGCATTTT,CASSWNGGRNQPQHF
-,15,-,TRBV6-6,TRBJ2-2,TGTGCCAGCAGTTACCGTTCCGCGAACACCGGGGAGCTGTTTTTT,CASSYRSANTGELFF
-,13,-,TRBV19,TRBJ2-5,TGTGCCAGTAGCAAACTTCATCAAGAGACCCAGTACTTC,CASSKLHQETQYF
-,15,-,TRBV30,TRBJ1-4,TGTGCCTGGAGCGAGAACAGGCGGGGTAATGAAAAACTGTTTTTT,CAWSENRRGNEKLFF
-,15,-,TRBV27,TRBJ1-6,TGTGCCAGCAAACGGGCCAGGGAGGGTAATTCACCCCTCCACTTT,CASKRAREGNSPLHF
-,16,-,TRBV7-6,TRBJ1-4,TGTGCCAGCAGTTCACATTACAGGGAGGGTGGGGAAAAACTGTTTTTT,CASSSHYREGGEKLFF
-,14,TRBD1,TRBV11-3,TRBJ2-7,TGTGCCAGCAGCTACTGGACAGGGGACAACGAGCAGTACTTC,CASSYWTGDNEQYF
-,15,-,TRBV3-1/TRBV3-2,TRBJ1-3,TGTGCCAGCAGCCAACGCAGTTCCTCTGGAAACACCATATATTTT,CASSQRSSSGNTIYF
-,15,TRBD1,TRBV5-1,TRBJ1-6,TGCGCCAGCAGCTTGGGGCAGGGGGCATTTTCACCCCTCCACTTT,CASSLGQGAFSPLHF
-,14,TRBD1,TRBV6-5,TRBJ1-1,TGTGCCAGCAGGGCCGGACAGGCGAACACTGAAGCTTTCTTT,CASRAGQANTEAFF
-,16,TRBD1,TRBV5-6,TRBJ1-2,TGTGCCAGCAGCTTGTTGGGACAGGCATGGGTCTATGGCTACACCTTC,CASSLLGQAWVYGYTF
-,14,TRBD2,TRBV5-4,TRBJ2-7,TGTGCCAGCAGCTTAGGGACTAGGGGGTACGAGCAGTACTTC,CASSLGTRGYEQYF
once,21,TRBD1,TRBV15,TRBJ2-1,TGTGCCACCAGCAGCCTGGAAAAGGGACAGGGTATGCGGCCGCAGTACAATGAGCAGTTCTTC,CATSSLEKGQGMRPQYNEQFF
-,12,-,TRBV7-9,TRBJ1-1,TGTGCGACCGACAGCCTGAACACTGAAGCTTTCTTT,CATDSLNTEAFF
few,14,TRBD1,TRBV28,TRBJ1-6,TGTGCCACATTCGAGGGGGCGCGGAATTCACCCCTCCACTTT,CATFEGARNSPLHF
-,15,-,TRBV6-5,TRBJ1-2,TGTGCCAGCAGCCACGAGAACCCAGGCCGACATGGCTACACCTTC,CASSHENPGRHGYTF
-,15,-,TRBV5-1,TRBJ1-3,TGCGCCAGCAGCTTGGGGACTGCACTCGGAAACACCATATATTTT,CASSLGTALGNTIYF
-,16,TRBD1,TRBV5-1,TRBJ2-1,TGCGCCAGCAGCTTGGCCCGGGACAGGGGGATCGATGAGCAGTTCTTC,CASSLARDRGIDEQFF
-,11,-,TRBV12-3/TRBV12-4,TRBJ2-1,TGTGCCAGCAGTTTCGGGAATGAGCAGTTCTTC,CASSFGNEQFF
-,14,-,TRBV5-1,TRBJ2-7,TGCGCCAGCAGCTTGGCCGGCGCCCCGGGCGAGCAGTACTTC,CASSLAGAPGEQYF
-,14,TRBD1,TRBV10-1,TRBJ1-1,TGCGCCAGCAGACTTGGGACAGAGAACACTGAAGCTTTCTTT,CASRLGTENTEAFF
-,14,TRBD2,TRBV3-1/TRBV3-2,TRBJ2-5,TGTGCCAGCAAGACTAGCGGTGGGAAAGAGACCCAGTACTTC,CASKTSGGKETQYF
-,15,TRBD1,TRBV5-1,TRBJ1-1,TGCGCCAGCAGCTTGACAGGGGCTGATGGAACTGAAGCTTTCTTT,CASSLTGADGTEAFF
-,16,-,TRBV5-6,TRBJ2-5,TGTGCCAGCAGCGCTCTAGGCCGGGATACCCAAGAGACCCAGTACTTC,CASSALGRDTQETQYF